One sample yielded the 11 T cell receptor beta chains listed below, sequenced in a study of radiotherapy plus CTLA-4 blockade in lung cancer. Here immunoSEQ multiplex PCR was the method, and the copy in TCRdb shows in-frame clones only, minus some. The sample carries 50,000 to 65,000 clones, less than 85% recorded once. The sample was peripheral blood, taken from a patient treated with radiotherapy plus ipilimumab. The receptors here all came from a human donor with non-small cell lung cancer who had a complete response to radiotherapy plus ipilimumab.

The chain employs TRBV7-9 and TRBJ1-1; D possibly corresponds to TRBD1 (5 bases). This CDR3 is built from 15 residues. The V and J ends lost 1 base and 3 bases respectively, with 12 bases between them. Germline CDR1 and CDR2: SEHNR and FQNEAQ (reference sequence). In DNA, the CDR3 is TGTGCCAGCAGCTTAGGGGAGGGGTTGGACACTGAAGCTTTCTTT. Translated, it gives CASSLGEGLDTEAFF.

J is TRBJ2-3 and V is TRBV29-1; D is perhaps TRBD2 (7 bases). This CDR3 has 14 amino acids. With 7 bases removed from V and 5 bases from J, the gap between germline ends came to 19 bases. The V gene's germline CDR1 is SQVTM and CDR2 ANQGSEA. CDR3 amino acids: CSGEGGASIDTQYF. CDR3 sequence (DNA): TGCAGCGGAGAAGGGGGGGCCAGTATAGATACGCAGTATTTT.

The chain is built from TRBV5-1 and TRBJ1-5; D possibly corresponds to TRBD1 (5 bases). This CDR3 is 15 amino acids long. Germline V gene data show CDR1 as SGHRS and CDR2 as YFSETQ. Trimming took 0 bases from V and 5 from J, leaving 12 bases between them. CDR3 residues: CASSLAGRADQPQHF. The CDR3 DNA follows: TGCGCCAGCAGCTTGGCCGGCAGGGCGGATCAGCCCCAGCATTTT.

The chain employs TRBV7-2 and TRBJ1-3; D unclear. Per the germline V gene, CDR1 is SGHTA and CDR2 is FQGNSA. CDR3 size: 14 residues. Trimming pared 0 bases from V and 0 bases from J, leaving 3 bases between. The CDR3 region has the DNA TGTGCCAGCAGCTTAGCACACTCTGGAAACACCATATATTTT. Residues: CASSLAHSGNTIYF.

The V and J genes are TRBV5-8 and TRBJ1-2, with a possible D match to TRBD1 (5 bases). CDR1 is SGHTS, CDR2 YDEGEE, per germline. The V end was cut by 3 bases, the J end by 2 bases, with 17 bases between. CDR3 length equals 16 residues. CDR3 residues: CASSWGWDGGNYGYTF. CDR3 bases: TGTGCCAGCAGCTGGGGTTGGGACGGGGGGAACTATGGCTACACCTTC.

The rearrangement links TRBV29-1 to TRBJ1-2, with D maybe TRBD1 (5 bases). Per the germline V gene, CDR1 is SQVTM and CDR2 is ANQGSEA. Trimming cost V 6 bases and J 8 bases, with 22 bases left between them. The CDR3 covers 14 residues. CDR3 protein: CSVARTPTLGGYTF. The CDR3, as DNA: TGCAGCGTAGCCCGGACACCAACGTTGGGGGGCTACACCTTC.

The chain has TRBV11-2 and TRBJ2-3; TRBD1 matches 8 bases. The CDR3 is 15 amino acids. J lost 7 bases, V lost 2 bases, and 8 bases had no gene match. Germline loops: CDR1 SGHAT, CDR2 FQNNGV. CDR3 sequence reads: CASSLNRGSLNTQYF. For the CDR3, the DNA is TGTGCCAGCAGCTTAAACAGGGGGTCCTTAAATACGCAGTATTTT.

This rearrangement joins TRBV7-2 to TRBJ1-5; maybe TRBD1 (5 bases). The CDR3 sequence is 15 residues long. Germline-derived CDR1 and CDR2 are SGHTA and FQGNSA. Deletions cut 5 bases from V and 3 bases from J, with 14 bases between. Here the CDR3 reads CASSATGVDNQPQHF. CDR3 DNA sequence: TGTGCCAGCAGCGCCACAGGAGTCGACAATCAGCCCCAGCATTTT.

The genes are TRBV2 and TRBJ2-1; 10 bases agree with TRBD2. With V trimmed by 3 bases and J by 4 bases, 3 bases remained unmatched. This CDR3 is built from 15 residues. CDR1 and CDR2 from the germline V gene are SNHLY and FYNNEI. The DNA for the CDR3 is TGTGCCAGCAGTGAGCGGACTAGCGGTTACAATGAGCAGTTCTTC. Translated: CASSERTSGYNEQFF.

The CDR3 nucleotides read TGTGCCAGCAGCACGCCTAGCGCTGCGGATACGCAGTATTTT. This sequence encodes CASSTPSAADTQYF. V is TRBV5-4 and J is TRBJ2-3, with a weak D call TRBD2 (6 bases). Per germline, CDR1 SGHNT and CDR2 YYREEE (reference sequence). The V end was cut by 4 bases, the J end by 6 bases, with 15 bases between. The CDR3 is made up of 14 amino acids.

This rearrangement joins TRBV6-5 to TRBJ2-5; D gene unclear. The J call may be faulty, since TRBJ2-7 better matches the DNA end. The length of the CDR3 is 16 residues. CDR1 and CDR2 (germline): MNHEY, SVGAGI. The CDR3: CASSYGGLQSSYEQYF. DNA of the CDR3: TGTGCCAGCAGTTACGGCGGATTACAAAGCTCCTACGAGCAGTACTTC.